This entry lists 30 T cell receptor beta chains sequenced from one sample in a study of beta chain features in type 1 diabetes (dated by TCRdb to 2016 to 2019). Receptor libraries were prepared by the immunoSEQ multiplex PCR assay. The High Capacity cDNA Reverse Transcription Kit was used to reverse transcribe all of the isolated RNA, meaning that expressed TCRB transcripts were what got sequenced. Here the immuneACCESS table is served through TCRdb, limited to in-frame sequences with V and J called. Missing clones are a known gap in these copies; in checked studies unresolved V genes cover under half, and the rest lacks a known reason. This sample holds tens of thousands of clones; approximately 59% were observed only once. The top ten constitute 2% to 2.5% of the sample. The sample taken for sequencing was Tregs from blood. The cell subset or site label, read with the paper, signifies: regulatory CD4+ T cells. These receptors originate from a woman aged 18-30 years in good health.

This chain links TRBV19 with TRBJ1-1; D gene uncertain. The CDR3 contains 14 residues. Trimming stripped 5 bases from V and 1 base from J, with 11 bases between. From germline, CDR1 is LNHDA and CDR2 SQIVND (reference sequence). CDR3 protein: CASSVVHSNTEAFF. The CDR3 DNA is TGTGCCAGTAGTGTAGTCCATTCGAACACTGAAGCTTTCTTT.

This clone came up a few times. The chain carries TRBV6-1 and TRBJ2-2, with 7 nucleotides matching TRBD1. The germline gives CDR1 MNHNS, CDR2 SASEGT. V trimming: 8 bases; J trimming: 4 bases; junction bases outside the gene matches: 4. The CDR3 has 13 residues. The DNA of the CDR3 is TGTGCCAGCCATGACAGGGCCACCGGGGAGCTGTTTTTT. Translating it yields CASHDRATGELFF.

CDR3 DNA: TGTGCCAGCAGCTTAGAAACAGGGTTCTCTGGAAACACCATATATTTT. Protein sequence: CASSLETGFSGNTIYF. The V call is TRBV7-8, the J call TRBJ1-3; perhaps TRBD1 as D (6 bases). Trimming took off 1 base at V and 0 bases at J, with 10 bases between the two ends. Germline V gives CDR1 SGHVS, CDR2 FQNEAQ. The CDR3 is 16 residues long.

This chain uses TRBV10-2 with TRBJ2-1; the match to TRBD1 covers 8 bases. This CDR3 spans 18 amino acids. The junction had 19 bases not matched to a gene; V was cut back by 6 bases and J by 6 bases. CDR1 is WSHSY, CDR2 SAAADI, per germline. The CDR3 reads CASSPIGTGVLESNEQFF. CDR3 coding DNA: TGCGCCAGCAGCCCCATCGGGACAGGTGTTCTTGAGAGCAATGAGCAGTTCTTC.

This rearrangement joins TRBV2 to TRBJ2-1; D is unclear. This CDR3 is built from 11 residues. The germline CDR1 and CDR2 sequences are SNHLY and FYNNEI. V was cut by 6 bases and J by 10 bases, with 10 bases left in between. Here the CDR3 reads CASRGFGEQFF. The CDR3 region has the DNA TGTGCCAGCAGGGGCTTTGGGGAGCAGTTCTTC. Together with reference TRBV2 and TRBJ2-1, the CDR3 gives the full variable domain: EPEVTQTPSHQVTQMGQEVILRCVPISNHLYFYWYRQILGQKVEFLVSFYNNEISEKSEIFDDQFSVERPDGSNFTLKIRSTKLEDSAMYFCASRGFGEQFFGPGTRLTVL.

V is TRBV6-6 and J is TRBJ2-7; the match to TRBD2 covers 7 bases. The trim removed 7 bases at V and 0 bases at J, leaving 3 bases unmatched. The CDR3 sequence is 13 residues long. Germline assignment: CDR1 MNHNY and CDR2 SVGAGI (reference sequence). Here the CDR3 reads CASIGTTSYEQYF. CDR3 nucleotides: TGTGCCAGCATTGGGACTACCTCCTACGAGCAGTACTTC.

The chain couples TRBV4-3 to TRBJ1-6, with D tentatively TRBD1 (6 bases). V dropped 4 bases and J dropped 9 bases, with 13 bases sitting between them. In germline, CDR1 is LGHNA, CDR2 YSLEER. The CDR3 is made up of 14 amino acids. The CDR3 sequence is CASSPGGGGSPLHF. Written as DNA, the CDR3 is TGCGCCAGCAGCCCCGGCGGGGGCGGTTCACCCCTCCACTTT.

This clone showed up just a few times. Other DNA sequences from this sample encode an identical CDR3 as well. The CDR3 bases are TGTGCCAGCAGTCGCCTAGCGGGAGCCTATGAGCAGTTCTTC. Its translation is CASSRLAGAYEQFF. The V gene is TRBV6-4, the J gene TRBJ2-1; 10 bases are shared with TRBD2. The germline V gene encodes CDR1 MRHNA and CDR2 SNTAGT. V was pared by 5 bases and J by 8 bases, with 6 bases of the junction left unmatched. The CDR3 runs 14 residues.

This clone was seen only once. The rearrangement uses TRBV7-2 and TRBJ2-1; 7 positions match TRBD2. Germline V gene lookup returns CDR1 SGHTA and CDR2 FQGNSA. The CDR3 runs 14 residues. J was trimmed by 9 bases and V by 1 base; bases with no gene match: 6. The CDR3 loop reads CASSLGTSGGEQFF. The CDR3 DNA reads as TGTGCCAGCAGCTTAGGGACTAGTGGGGGTGAGCAGTTCTTC.

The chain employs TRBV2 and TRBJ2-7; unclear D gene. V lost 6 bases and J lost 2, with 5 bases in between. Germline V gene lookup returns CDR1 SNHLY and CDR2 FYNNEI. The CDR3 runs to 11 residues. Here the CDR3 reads CASSAAYEQYF. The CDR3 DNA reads TGTGCCAGCAGCGCGGCCTACGAGCAGTACTTC.

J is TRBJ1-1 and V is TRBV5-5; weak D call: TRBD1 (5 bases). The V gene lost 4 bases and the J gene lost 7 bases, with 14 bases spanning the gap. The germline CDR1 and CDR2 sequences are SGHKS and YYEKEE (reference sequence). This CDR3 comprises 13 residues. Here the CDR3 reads CASSPRPGGEAFF. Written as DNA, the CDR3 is TGTGCCAGCAGCCCTCGACCGGGGGGTGAAGCTTTCTTT.

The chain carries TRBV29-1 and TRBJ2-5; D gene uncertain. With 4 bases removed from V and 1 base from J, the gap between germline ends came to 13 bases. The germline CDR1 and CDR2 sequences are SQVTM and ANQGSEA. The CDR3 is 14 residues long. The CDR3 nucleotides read TGCAGCGTTGTCTTAGAGCAGGCCCAAGAGACCCAGTACTTC. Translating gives CSVVLEQAQETQYF.

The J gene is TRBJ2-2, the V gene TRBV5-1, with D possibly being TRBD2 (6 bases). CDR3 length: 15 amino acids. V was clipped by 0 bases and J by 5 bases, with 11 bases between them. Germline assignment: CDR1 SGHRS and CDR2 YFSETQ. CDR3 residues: CASSLVSGATGELFF. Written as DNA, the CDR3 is TGCGCCAGCAGCTTGGTTTCGGGAGCTACCGGGGAGCTGTTTTTT.

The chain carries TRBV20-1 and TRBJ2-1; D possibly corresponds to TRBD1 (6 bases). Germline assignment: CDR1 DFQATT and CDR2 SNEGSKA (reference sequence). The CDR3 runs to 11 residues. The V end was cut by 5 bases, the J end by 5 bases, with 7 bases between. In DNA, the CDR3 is TGCAGTGCTGAGGGGGACAATGAGCAGTTCTTC. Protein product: CSAEGDNEQFF.

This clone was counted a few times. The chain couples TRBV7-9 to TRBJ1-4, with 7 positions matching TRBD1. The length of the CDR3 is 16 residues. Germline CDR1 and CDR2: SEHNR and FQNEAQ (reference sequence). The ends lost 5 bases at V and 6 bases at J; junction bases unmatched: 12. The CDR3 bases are TGTGCCAGCAGCCCGGGACAGCGCCTTGGGGATGAAAAACTGTTTTTT. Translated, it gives CASSPGQRLGDEKLFF.

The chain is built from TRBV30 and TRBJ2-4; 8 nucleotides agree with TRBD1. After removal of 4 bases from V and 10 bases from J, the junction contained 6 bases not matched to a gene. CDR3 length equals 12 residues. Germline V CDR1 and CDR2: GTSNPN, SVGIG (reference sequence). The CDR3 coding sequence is TGTGCCTGGACAGGGGGCTCTGGAATTCAGTACTTC. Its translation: CAWTGGSGIQYF.

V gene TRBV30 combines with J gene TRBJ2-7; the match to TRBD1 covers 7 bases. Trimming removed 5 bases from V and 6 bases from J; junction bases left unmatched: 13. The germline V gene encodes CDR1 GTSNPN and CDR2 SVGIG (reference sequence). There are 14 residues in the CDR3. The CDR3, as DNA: TGTGCCTGGGGTTTGACAGGGTTTCGAGGCGAGCAGTACTTC. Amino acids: CAWGLTGFRGEQYF.

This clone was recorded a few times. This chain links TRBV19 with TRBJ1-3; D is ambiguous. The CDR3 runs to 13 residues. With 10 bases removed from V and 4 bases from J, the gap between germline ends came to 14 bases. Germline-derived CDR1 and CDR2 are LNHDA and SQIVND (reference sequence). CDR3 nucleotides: TGTGCCACCCGACTCCCTTTCGGAAACACCATATATTTT. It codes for CATRLPFGNTIYF.

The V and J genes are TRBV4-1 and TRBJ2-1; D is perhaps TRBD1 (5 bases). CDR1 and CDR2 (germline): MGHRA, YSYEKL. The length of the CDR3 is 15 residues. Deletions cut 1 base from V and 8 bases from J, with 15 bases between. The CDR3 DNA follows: TGCGCCAGCAGCCAAGTGTCGGCAGGGTCGGATGAGCAGTTCTTC. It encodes CASSQVSAGSDEQFF.

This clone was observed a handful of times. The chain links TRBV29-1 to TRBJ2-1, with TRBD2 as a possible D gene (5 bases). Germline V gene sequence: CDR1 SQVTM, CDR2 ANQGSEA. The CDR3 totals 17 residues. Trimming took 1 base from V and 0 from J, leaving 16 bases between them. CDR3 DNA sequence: TGCAGCGTTGAAGGGACTCTAACTTGGGGCTCCTACAATGAGCAGTTCTTC. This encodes CSVEGTLTWGSYNEQFF.

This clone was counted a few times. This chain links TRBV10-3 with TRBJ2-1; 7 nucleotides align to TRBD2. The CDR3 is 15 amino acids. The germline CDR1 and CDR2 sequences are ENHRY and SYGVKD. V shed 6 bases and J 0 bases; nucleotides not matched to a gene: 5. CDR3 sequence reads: CAISRLAASYNEQFF. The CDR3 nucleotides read TGTGCCATCAGCAGGCTAGCGGCCTCCTACAATGAGCAGTTCTTC.

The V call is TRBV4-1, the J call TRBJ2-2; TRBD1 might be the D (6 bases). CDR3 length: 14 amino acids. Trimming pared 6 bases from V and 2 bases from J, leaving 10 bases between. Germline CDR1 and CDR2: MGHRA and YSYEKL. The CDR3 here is CASRGTPNTGELFF. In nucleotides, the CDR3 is TGCGCCAGCAGGGGGACACCTAACACCGGGGAGCTGTTTTTT.

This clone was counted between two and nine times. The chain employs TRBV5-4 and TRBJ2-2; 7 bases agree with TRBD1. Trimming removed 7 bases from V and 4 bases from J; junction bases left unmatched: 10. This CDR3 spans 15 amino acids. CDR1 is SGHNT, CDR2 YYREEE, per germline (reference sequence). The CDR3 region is CASSTPGQLTGELFF. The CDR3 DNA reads TGTGCCAGCTCGACCCCGGGACAGCTCACCGGGGAGCTGTTTTTT. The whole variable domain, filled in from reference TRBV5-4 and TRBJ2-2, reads ETGVTQSPTHLIKTRGQQVTLRCSSQSGHNTVSWYQQALGQGPQFIFQYYREEENGRGNFPPRFSGLQFPNYSSELNVNALELDDSALYLCASSTPGQLTGELFFGEGSRLTVL.

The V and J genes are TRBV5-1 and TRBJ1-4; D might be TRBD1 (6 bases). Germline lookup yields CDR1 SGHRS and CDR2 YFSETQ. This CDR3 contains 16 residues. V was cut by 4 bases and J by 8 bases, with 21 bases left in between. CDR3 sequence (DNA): TGCGCCAGCAGCCCGGGCAGCACCGGGACATCCGAAAAACTGTTTTTT. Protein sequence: CASSPGSTGTSEKLFF. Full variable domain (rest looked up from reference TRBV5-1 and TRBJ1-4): KAGVTQTPRYLIKTRGQQVTLSCSPISGHRSVSWYQQTPGQGLQFLFEYFSETQRNKGNFPGRFSGRQFSNSRSEMNVSTLELGDSALYLCASSPGSTGTSEKLFFGSGTQLSVL.

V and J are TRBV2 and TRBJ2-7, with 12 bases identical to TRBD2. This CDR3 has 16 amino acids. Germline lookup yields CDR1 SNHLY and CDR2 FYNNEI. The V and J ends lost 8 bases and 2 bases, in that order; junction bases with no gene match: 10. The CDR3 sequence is CASLRSSSGRAYEQYF. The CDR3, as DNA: TGTGCCAGCTTGAGGTCTTCTAGCGGGAGGGCCTACGAGCAGTACTTC.

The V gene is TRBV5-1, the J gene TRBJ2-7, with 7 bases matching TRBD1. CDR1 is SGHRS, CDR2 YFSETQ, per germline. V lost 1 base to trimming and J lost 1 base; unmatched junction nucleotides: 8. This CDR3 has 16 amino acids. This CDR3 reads CASSLQTGVYSYEQYF. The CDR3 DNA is TGCGCCAGCAGCTTGCAAACAGGGGTTTATTCCTACGAGCAGTACTTC.

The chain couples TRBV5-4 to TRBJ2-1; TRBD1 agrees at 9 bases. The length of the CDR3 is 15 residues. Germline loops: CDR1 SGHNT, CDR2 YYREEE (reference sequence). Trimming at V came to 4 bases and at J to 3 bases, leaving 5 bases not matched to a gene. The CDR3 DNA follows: TGTGCCAGCAGCCTCTCGGGACAGGGCTACAATGAGCAGTTCTTC. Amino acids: CASSLSGQGYNEQFF.

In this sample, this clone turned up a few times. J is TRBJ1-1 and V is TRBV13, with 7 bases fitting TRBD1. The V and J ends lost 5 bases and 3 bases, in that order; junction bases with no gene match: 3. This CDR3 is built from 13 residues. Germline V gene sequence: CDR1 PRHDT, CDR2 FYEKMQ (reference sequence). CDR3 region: CASSLDRDTEAFF. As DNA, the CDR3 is TGTGCCAGCAGCCTAGACAGGGACACTGAAGCTTTCTTT. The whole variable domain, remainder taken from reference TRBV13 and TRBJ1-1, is AAGVIQSPRHLIKEKRETATLKCYPIPRHDTVYWYQQGPGQDPQFLISFYEKMQSDKGSIPDRFSAQQFSDYHSELNMSSLELGDSALYFCASSLDRDTEAFFGQGTRLTVV.

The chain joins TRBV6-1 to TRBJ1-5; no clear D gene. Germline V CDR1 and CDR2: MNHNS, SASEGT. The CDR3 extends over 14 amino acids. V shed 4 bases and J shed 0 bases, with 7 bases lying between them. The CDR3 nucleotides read TGTGCCAGCAGTGGGACTTATAGCAATCAGCCCCAGCATTTT. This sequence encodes CASSGTYSNQPQHF.

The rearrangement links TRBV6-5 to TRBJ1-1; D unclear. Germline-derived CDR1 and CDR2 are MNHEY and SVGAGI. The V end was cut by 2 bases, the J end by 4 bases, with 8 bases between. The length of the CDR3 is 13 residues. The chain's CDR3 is CASSYGGGTEAFF. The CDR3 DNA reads TGTGCCAGCAGTTACGGCGGCGGCACTGAAGCTTTCTTT.